The 6 T cell receptor beta chains listed next were all sequenced from one sample in a study of STAT5B mutations in CD4+ large granular lymphocyte leukemia. Clones were sequenced by immunoSEQ multiplex PCR, and TCRdb holds only the in-frame ones, with some missing. The table includes under 40,000 clones, 78% detected once. Sequenced: CD4+ T cells from blood buffy coats. The receptors come from a human donor in good health.

The sample holds one count of this clone. J is TRBJ2-5 and V is TRBV7-2, with a possible D match to TRBD2 (5 bases). Trimming left V 7 bases short and J 5 bases short, with 14 bases between. Germline CDR1 SGHTA, CDR2 FQGNSA. The CDR3 runs 13 residues. CDR3: CASTVEGSETQYF. The CDR3 region has the DNA TGTGCCAGCACCGTCGAGGGCAGCGAGACCCAGTACTTC.

The chain links TRBV7-8 to TRBJ2-1; D is possibly TRBD1 or TRBD2 (5 bases each). In germline, CDR1 is SGHVS, CDR2 FQNEAQ. CDR3 length equals 16 residues. The V gene lost 6 bases and the J gene lost 8 bases, with 23 bases spanning the gap. CDR3 amino acids: CASSQPEGQGGHEQFF. For the CDR3, the DNA is TGTGCCAGCAGTCAACCTGAGGGGCAGGGTGGACATGAGCAGTTCTTC. The full variable domain, rest sourced from reference TRBV7-8 and TRBJ2-1, is GAGVSQSPRYKVAKRGQDVALRCDPISGHVSLFWYQQALGQGPEFLTYFQNEAQLDKSGLPSDRFFAERPEGSVSTLKIQRTQQEDSAVYLCASSQPEGQGGHEQFFGPGTRLTVL.

In this sample, this clone turned up a few times. The chain uses TRBV2 and TRBJ1-2; D perhaps matches TRBD1 (6 bases). Germline V gene sequence: CDR1 SNHLY, CDR2 FYNNEI. The V end was cut by 1 base, the J end by 4 bases, with 16 bases between. The CDR3 runs 16 residues. CDR3 sequence: CASSEVMPGGLYGYTF. The CDR3 DNA reads as TGTGCCAGCAGTGAAGTAATGCCGGGGGGCCTCTATGGCTACACCTTC.

The chain combines TRBV5-1 with TRBJ2-3; the D is unclear. The CDR3 is 14 residues long. The germline gives CDR1 SGHRS, CDR2 YFSETQ. The V end lost 2 bases, the J end lost 3 bases, and 10 bases lay between the germline ends. This CDR3 is CASSFGPGTDTQYF. CDR3 in DNA: TGCGCCAGCAGCTTCGGACCCGGGACAGATACGCAGTATTTT.

The V and J genes are TRBV7-8 and TRBJ1-5; perhaps TRBD1 as D (5 bases). Germline loops: CDR1 SGHVS, CDR2 FQNEAQ. The CDR3 length is 14 residues. Trimming shortened V by 4 bases and J by 2 bases, and 9 bases separated the two germline ends. The CDR3 DNA sequence: TGTGCCAGCAGCTCCAGGGAGGGCAATCAGCCCCAGCATTTT. It specifies CASSSREGNQPQHF.

The CDR3 region is CASSIRTNYGYTF. The DNA for the CDR3 is TGTGCCAGTAGTATTCGGACTAACTATGGCTACACCTTC. This chain connects TRBV19 to TRBJ1-2, with D unclear. CDR3 length equals 13 residues. V lost 3 bases to trimming and J lost 0 bases, with 5 bases between them. The germline V gene has CDR1 LNHDA and CDR2 SQIVND (reference sequence). The variable domain in full, completed from reference TRBV19 and TRBJ1-2, reads DGGITQSPKYLFRKEGQNVTLSCEQNLNHDAMYWYRQDPGQGLRLIYYSQIVNDFQKGDIAEGYSVSREKKESFPLTVTSAQKNPTAFYLCASSIRTNYGYTFGSGTRLTVV.